The TCR beta chain under discussion was sequenced for a study of response to subunit inactivated influenza vaccine. Germline V gives CDR1 SGHTS, CDR2 YDEGEE. This CDR3 spans 15 amino acids. V shed 10 bases, J shed 2 bases, and the junction held 11 bases outside the gene matches. Each CDR3 protein is one row after TCRdb ran MiXCR on the RT-PCR reads. This repertoire shows 500,000 to 600,000 distinct CDR3 sequences, 7.6% found once; its top ten account for 10% to 15%. About this clonotype itself: The target antigen is unknown.

Study outcomes and limitations: T cells newly recruited by each seasonal influenza vaccination are few, the authors suggested.

Sequenced material: PBMCs from blood, taken less than 30 months after vaccination. This clonotype was obtained from a man between 50 and 69 years old who received an inactivated influenza vaccine. The J gene is TRBJ2-3, the V gene TRBV5-8, with 9 bases that match TRBD2. CDR3 DNA sequence: TGTGCCGGACCTAGCGGGGCCTCCTACACAGATACGCAGTATTTT. This translates into CAGPSGASYTDTQYF.